The next 21 T cell receptor beta chains were all read from a single sample in a study of cytomegalovirus exposure and HLA in healthy donors. Use of 60 Vbeta and 13 Jbeta primers characterized the PCR. Libraries were prepared by immunoSEQ multiplex PCR; TCRdb keeps only in-frame clonotypes and omits some of them. The sample has over 150,000 clones, approximately 80% seen once. The sequenced sample consisted of PBMCs. The receptor source for this set is a male donor in good health and CMV-seronegative.

The chain joins TRBV6-5 to TRBJ2-7; D call uncertain. The CDR3 is 14 amino acids. V dropped 0 bases and J dropped 0 bases, with 6 bases sitting between them. Germline V gene sequence: CDR1 MNHEY, CDR2 SVGAGI. As DNA, the CDR3 is TGTGCCAGCAGTTACTCGGCAGACTCCTACGAGCAGTACTTC. Translated, it gives CASSYSADSYEQYF.

This clone appeared a single time. The J gene is TRBJ2-7, the V gene TRBV28; D not resolved. The germline V and J ends were trimmed by 2 bases and 8 bases, with 10 bases remaining between them. Germline CDR1 is MDHEN and CDR2 is SYDVKM. The CDR3 loop spans 12 amino acids. The chain's CDR3 is CASSLDVGQQYF. In DNA form, the CDR3 reads TGTGCCAGCAGTTTAGACGTTGGGCAGCAGTACTTC.

The rearrangement joins TRBV6-1 to TRBJ1-5; D unclear. V lost 2 bases and J lost 4, with 9 bases in between. Germline V gives CDR1 MNHNS, CDR2 SASEGT. CDR3 length: 14 residues. The CDR3 loop reads CASSEWRGNQPQHF. The DNA of the CDR3 is TGTGCCAGCAGTGAATGGCGGGGAAATCAGCCCCAGCATTTT.

The chain combines TRBV7-8 with TRBJ2-2, with 11 bases identical to TRBD1. The trim removed 4 bases at V and 7 bases at J, leaving 8 bases unmatched. The CDR3 consists of 16 residues. The V gene's germline CDR1 is SGHVS and CDR2 FQNEAQ. CDR3: CASSSRTGGAGGELFF. The CDR3 nucleotides are TGTGCCAGCAGCTCGAGGACAGGGGGCGCCGGCGGGGAGCTGTTTTTT.

The V gene is TRBV4-3, the J gene TRBJ1-2, with 8 bases aligning to TRBD1. The length of the CDR3 is 16 residues. V trimming: 3 bases; J trimming: 4 bases; junction bases outside the gene matches: 10. Germline V gene sequence: CDR1 LGHNA, CDR2 YSLEER. The DNA for the CDR3 is TGCGCCAGCAGCCAGGGAGGACAGGGATTTAGCTATGGCTACACCTTC. This codes for CASSQGGQGFSYGYTF.

The CDR3 loop reads CASTRSGGDYEQYF. In DNA, the CDR3 is TGTGCCAGCACTCGATCAGGGGGCGACTACGAGCAGTACTTC. The V gene is TRBV7-9, the J gene TRBJ2-7, with 8 bases lining up with TRBD1. Germline CDR1 reads SEHNR; CDR2 reads FQNEAQ (reference sequence). V shed 7 bases and J 3 bases; nucleotides not matched to a gene: 8. The CDR3 has 14 amino acids.

The chain has TRBV28 and TRBJ2-1; 8 nucleotides match TRBD1. V was clipped by 4 bases and J by 8 bases; unmatched bases: 7. The CDR3 contains 14 residues. CDR1 MDHEN and CDR2 SYDVKM come from the germline V gene. DNA of the CDR3: TGTGCCAGCAGTTCCCCGGACAGGGTGCATGAGCAGTTCTTC. Translated, it gives CASSSPDRVHEQFF.

Details on this clone: The identical CDR3 is also encoded by other nucleotide sequences in the sample. The V call is TRBV4-3, the J call TRBJ2-7, with unresolved D. The CDR3 runs to 14 residues. Germline values: CDR1 LGHNA, CDR2 YSLEER. Trimming stripped 0 bases from V and 4 bases from J, with 10 bases between. CDR3 sequence: CASSQDRSAYEQYF. The DNA for the CDR3 is TGCGCCAGCAGCCAAGATCGCAGCGCGTACGAGCAGTACTTC.

The rearrangement uses TRBV7-2 and TRBJ2-3, with a weak D call TRBD2 (5 bases). The germline V and J ends were trimmed by 5 bases and 1 base, with 13 bases remaining between them. The CDR3 runs to 15 residues. Germline CDR1 SGHTA, CDR2 FQGNSA. CDR3 sequence (DNA): TGTGCCAGCAGCCCCCGGGAAAGGGGCACAGATACGCAGTATTTT. This encodes CASSPRERGTDTQYF.

The chain uses TRBV7-9 and TRBJ1-4; maybe TRBD1 (5 bases). V gave up 5 bases and J gave up 8 bases, with 15 bases separating them. From germline, CDR1 is SEHNR and CDR2 FQNEAQ (reference sequence). The CDR3 has 14 residues. The CDR3: CASSIRDSYEKLFF. CDR3 sequence (DNA): TGTGCCAGCAGCATCCGGGACTCGTACGAAAAACTGTTTTTT. Together with reference TRBV7-9 and TRBJ1-4, the CDR3 gives the full variable domain: DTGVSQNPRHKITKRGQNVTFRCDPISEHNRLYWYRQTLGQGPEFLTYFQNEAQLEKSRLLSDRFSAERPKGSFSTLEIQRTEQGDSAMYLCASSIRDSYEKLFFGSGTQLSVL.

Only a few counts were recorded for this clone. The chain couples TRBV18 to TRBJ2-5; 11 nucleotides line up with TRBD2. J lost 4 bases, V lost 1 base, and 8 bases had no gene match. The CDR3 extends over 17 amino acids. Looked up from germline, CDR1 is KGHSH and CDR2 is LQKENI. The DNA for the CDR3 is TGTGCCAGCTCACCACTCAAGTCTAGCGGGAGGTTAGAGACCCAGTACTTC. Translation gives CASSPLKSSGRLETQYF.

The chain has TRBV5-8 and TRBJ1-5, with TRBD1 as a possible D gene (5 bases). In germline, CDR1 is SGHTS, CDR2 YDEGEE. Deletions cut 1 base from V and 1 base from J, with 12 bases between. CDR3 size: 16 residues. CDR3 DNA: TGTGCCAGCAGCTTGTCGTTCAGGGTGAGCAATCAGCCCCAGCATTTT. Translation: CASSLSFRVSNQPQHF.

The CDR3, as DNA: TGTGCCAGCAGCCAAGAACCGAGGGCGGAACGTGGCTACACCTTC. The encoded protein is CASSQEPRAERGYTF. The chain joins TRBV4-2 to TRBJ1-2; D gene uncertain. CDR3 size: 15 residues. The germline V and J ends were trimmed by 0 bases and 7 bases, with 15 bases remaining between them. Germline V CDR1 and CDR2: LGHNA, YNFKEQ.

This CDR3 is CASRGQDSYNEQFF. CDR3 coding DNA: TGTGCCAGCAGGGGACAGGATTCCTACAATGAGCAGTTCTTC. The chain couples TRBV6-5 to TRBJ2-1; 8 bases are a match to TRBD1. V lost 6 bases and J lost 1; bases outside the gene matches: 2. The germline CDR1 and CDR2 sequences are MNHEY and SVGAGI. The CDR3 length is 14 residues.

The chain employs TRBV7-2 and TRBJ1-6; 9 bases agree with TRBD1. Germline CDR1 and CDR2: SGHTA and FQGNSA. The CDR3 sequence is 14 residues long. V shed 4 bases and J 7 bases; nucleotides not matched to a gene: 2. CDR3 sequence: CASSWTGENSPLHF. CDR3 in DNA: TGTGCCAGCAGCTGGACAGGGGAAAATTCACCCCTCCACTTT.

This chain links TRBV30 with TRBJ2-7, with TRBD2 matching 9 bases. There are 16 residues in the CDR3. Per germline, CDR1 GTSNPN and CDR2 SVGIG (reference sequence). Losses at the gene ends were 5 bases for V and 5 bases for J; bases not matched to a gene: 16. CDR3 in DNA: TGTGCCTGGGAACCTTGGGGCGGGGGGGCCCCGAACGAGCAGTACTTC. Protein product: CAWEPWGGGAPNEQYF. Complete variable domain (other parts from reference TRBV30 and TRBJ2-7): SQTIHQWPATLVQPVGSPLSLECTVEGTSNPNLYWYRQAAGRGLQLLFYSVGIGQISSEVPQNLSASRPQDRQFILSSKKLLLSDSGFYLCAWEPWGGGAPNEQYFGPGTRLTVT.

The chain combines TRBV28 with TRBJ1-5; the match to TRBD1 covers 7 bases. The CDR3 is 16 amino acids. J gave up 0 bases and V 4 bases, and 6 bases lay outside the gene matches. Germline assignment: CDR1 MDHEN and CDR2 SYDVKM. In DNA, the CDR3 is TGTGCCAGCAGTTACCCGGGACAGTATAGCAATCAGCCCCAGCATTTT. Its translation is CASSYPGQYSNQPQHF. Complete variable domain (other parts from reference TRBV28 and TRBJ1-5): DVKVTQSSRYLVKRTGEKVFLECVQDMDHENMFWYRQDPGLGLRLIYFSYDVKMKEKGDIPEGYSVSREKKERFSLILESASTNQTSMYLCASSYPGQYSNQPQHFGDGTRLSIL.

The chain links TRBV28 to TRBJ1-2, with TRBD1 matching over 11 bases. Germline V gives CDR1 MDHEN, CDR2 SYDVKM. Trimming took 7 bases from V and 8 from J; bases not matched to a gene: 9. The CDR3 runs 14 residues. The CDR3 loop reads CASILGQGAEGYTF. The CDR3 DNA reads as TGTGCCAGCATTCTAGGACAGGGGGCGGAGGGCTACACCTTC.

This clone is a singleton in its sample. The chain recombines TRBV2 with TRBJ2-1; 9 bases are shared with TRBD1. V shed 7 bases, J shed 5 bases, and the junction held 12 bases outside the gene matches. Germline values: CDR1 SNHLY, CDR2 FYNNEI. The CDR3 extends over 16 amino acids. CDR3 DNA: TGTGCCAGCATCCGGGACAGGGTCATGGGGCACAATGAGCAGTTCTTC. Translating gives CASIRDRVMGHNEQFF.

The chain combines TRBV28 with TRBJ2-3; a weak D match, TRBD2 (6 bases). Trimming stripped 2 bases from V and 1 base from J, with 10 bases between. This CDR3 is 15 amino acids long. The germline V gene has CDR1 MDHEN and CDR2 SYDVKM. CDR3 residues: CASSLRSGGTDTQYF. CDR3 DNA: TGTGCCAGCAGTTTACGATCGGGGGGCACAGATACGCAGTATTTT. Based on the CDR3 plus reference TRBV28 and TRBJ2-3, the full variable domain is DVKVTQSSRYLVKRTGEKVFLECVQDMDHENMFWYRQDPGLGLRLIYFSYDVKMKEKGDIPEGYSVSREKKERFSLILESASTNQTSMYLCASSLRSGGTDTQYFGPGTRLTVL.

The chain couples TRBV6-5 to TRBJ2-7, with 8 bases identical to TRBD1. The V segment lost 6 bases and the J segment 6 bases; nucleotides outside the gene matches: 13. The CDR3 is 15 residues long. From germline, CDR1 is MNHEY and CDR2 SVGAGI. CDR3 sequence reads: CASSRGGQGGSEQYF. Written as DNA, the CDR3 is TGTGCCAGCAGCCGGGGCGGACAGGGTGGTAGCGAGCAGTACTTC.